The rows below give T cell receptor beta chains drawn from one sample of a study of blood T cells in healthy people across ages. MiXCR, applied by TCRdb to the 5' RACE reads, yields one record per CDR3 protein. This sample has 800,000 or so distinct CDR3 sequences, with around a quarter found just once. The same data also contributed to another study, on T cells of mothers and their children.

The sequenced material came from blood. The receptors stem from a boy aged 5-17 years in good health. CDR3s include the opening cysteine and the closing phenylalanine or tryptophan. Each record gives: J gene, V gene, D gene, clone size, CDR3 DNA, CDR3 protein. The D gene is left open where the match is weak. Not every row has a clone size; where given, it reads once, few, many or a size class.

TRBJ1-1	TRBV28	TRBD1	.	TGTGCCAGCAGTTTAACGGGGACAGGGGGAGCTTTCTTT	CASSLTGTGGAFF
TRBJ2-1	TRBV6-2/TRBV6-3	TRBD2	.	TGTGCCAGCAGTGACAGACAGCTAGGACTAGCGGGATACAATGAGCAGTTCTTC	CASSDRQLGLAGYNEQFF
TRBJ2-4	TRBV28	TRBD1	many	TGTGCCAGCAGTTCCACTCGACAGGGGAACATTCAGTACTTC	CASSSTRQGNIQYF
TRBJ2-1	TRBV6-1	.	.	TGTGCCAGCAGGCAGTCAGGGTTCAATGAGCAGTTCTTC	CASRQSGFNEQFF
TRBJ2-7	TRBV4-2	TRBD2	.	TGTGCCAGCAGCCAAGATCCGGCTAGCGGGATCCGTCTTGAGCAGTACTTC	CASSQDPASGIRLEQYF
TRBJ2-7	TRBV11-2	TRBD1	few	TGTGCCAGCAGCCTGGGACAGGGGGTCTCCTACGAGCAGTACTTC	CASSLGQGVSYEQYF
TRBJ2-1	TRBV25-1	.	.	TGTGCCAGCCAGATTACGGGAAGAAACAATGAGCAGTTCTTC	CASQITGRNNEQFF
TRBJ2-4	TRBV5-5	.	few	TGTGCCAGCAGCTCTGGAGACAGCAAAAACATTCAGTACTTC	CASSSGDSKNIQYF
TRBJ2-5	TRBV5-7	.	few	TGTGCCCCTGCAGGGAATCTGGAGACCCAGTACTTC	CAPAGNLETQYF
TRBJ2-3	TRBV29-1	.	.	TGCAGCGTTGAATCGGATACGCAGTATTTT	CSVESDTQYF
TRBJ1-1	TRBV19	.	few	TGTGCCAGTAGTATAGGTCAGACAATGAACACTGAAGCTTTCTTT	CASSIGQTMNTEAFF
TRBJ2-7	TRBV7-9	TRBD1	few	TGTGCCAGCACGAACAGGGGGGAGTACGAGCAGTACTTC	CASTNRGEYEQYF
TRBJ1-4	TRBV12-3/TRBV12-4	TRBD1	few	TGTGCCAGCAGCCTCGACAGGGCCCGTGAAAAACTGTTTTTT	CASSLDRAREKLFF
TRBJ1-4	TRBV29-1	.	few	TGCAGCGTTGGACAGCTTAAAAATGAAAAACTGTTTTTT	CSVGQLKNEKLFF
TRBJ1-2	TRBV7-2	.	.	TGTGCCAGCAGCTTCGGACAGCAGTTAGGAGGAAGGGCCTACACCTTC	CASSFGQQLGGRAYTF
TRBJ2-3	TRBV6-1	TRBD1	.	TGTGCCAGCAGTGGGGGACAGGGGTTCACAGATACGCAGTATTTT	CASSGGQGFTDTQYF
TRBJ2-3	TRBV7-6	.	few	TGTGCCAGCAGCACTGGACTGACAGATACGCAGTATTTT	CASSTGLTDTQYF
TRBJ2-5	TRBV29-1	TRBD1	few	TGCAGCGTTGAAGAACGCGACAGGGAAGAGACCCAGTACTTC	CSVEERDREETQYF
TRBJ1-6	TRBV19	.	.	TGTGCCAGTAGTATGGCCAGGAATTCACCCCTCCACTTT	CASSMARNSPLHF
TRBJ2-4	TRBV10-3	.	few	TGTGCCATCAGTGACTCCGGGGGCCTGGCCAAAAACATTCAGTACTTC	CAISDSGGLAKNIQYF
TRBJ2-2	TRBV9	TRBD2	few	TGTGCCAGCAGCGTAGAAGGACTAGCGGGGATCGGGGAGCTGTTTTTT	CASSVEGLAGIGELFF
TRBJ2-1	TRBV2	TRBD2	.	TGTGCCAGCAGACTAGCGGGAGTAGGGCAGTTCTTC	CASRLAGVGQFF
TRBJ2-7	TRBV5-1	TRBD1	few	TGCGCCAGCAGCTTGGACAGGGGGGACCTACGGCAGTACTTC	CASSLDRGDLRQYF
TRBJ2-1	TRBV29-1	.	.	TGCAGCGGTGGTAATCTTGGGACACGCTACAATGAGCAGTTCTTC	CSGGNLGTRYNEQFF
TRBJ2-5	TRBV10-3	.	.	TGTGCCATCAGTGAGTCGATGGACGAGGGGACCCAGTACTTC	CAISESMDEGTQYF
TRBJ2-2	TRBV7-2	TRBD2	few	TGTGCCAGCAGCTCGGGACTAGCGAACGCGAACACCGGGGAGCTGTTTTTT	CASSSGLANANTGELFF
TRBJ2-7	TRBV6-2/TRBV6-3	.	.	TGTGCCAGCCGGGACATCGGGAAAGGGAGCGAGCAGTACTTC	CASRDIGKGSEQYF
TRBJ2-1	TRBV9	.	.	TGTGCCAGCAGCGTAGGGCCCGGAAGGGGCTACTACAATGAGCAGTTCTTC	CASSVGPGRGYYNEQFF
TRBJ2-1	TRBV20-1	TRBD1	.	TGCAGTGCGCCCATGACAGGGGTCAATGAGCAGTTCTTC	CSAPMTGVNEQFF
TRBJ2-1	TRBV20-1	TRBD2	few	TGCAGCTTATTCGGGAGGGCCAGCCATGAGCAGTTCTTC	CSLFGRASHEQFF
TRBJ2-7	TRBV6-2/TRBV6-3	TRBD1	few	TGTGCCAGCACTCCCGGGACAGGGGGCGTCTACGAGCAGTACTTC	CASTPGTGGVYEQYF
TRBJ2-7	TRBV3-1	.	.	TGTGCCAGCAGCCAAGAATGGGCCCCCTACGAGCAGTACTTC	CASSQEWAPYEQYF
TRBJ2-5	TRBV6-1	.	.	TGTGCGTCCCTGGGGGAATCGGAGACCCAGTACTTC	CASLGESETQYF
TRBJ1-6	TRBV25-1	TRBD1	few	TGTGCCAGCAGTGAACGTGACAGGGGTAATTCACCCCTCCACTTT	CASSERDRGNSPLHF
TRBJ1-1	TRBV18	.	.	TGTGCCAGCAGCCCAGAGATGAACACCGAAGCTTTCTTT	CASSPEMNTEAFF
TRBJ1-2	TRBV7-9	.	.	TGTGCCAGCAGGGGGACCGAACACTATGGCTACACCTTC	CASRGTEHYGYTF
TRBJ2-1	TRBV6-2/TRBV6-3	TRBD2	.	TGTGCCAGCAGCCCCCCGGGACTAGCGGGAGTGAATGAGCAGTTCTTC	CASSPPGLAGVNEQFF
TRBJ2-7	TRBV6-2/TRBV6-3	TRBD2	few	TGTGCCAGCAGTTACGGGGGTGCTAGCGGGGGTCGCCCCTACGAGCAGTACTTC	CASSYGGASGGRPYEQYF
TRBJ2-3	TRBV7-2	TRBD2	.	TGTGCCAGCAGCTTAAAGGGTAGCGGGGCCTACACAGATACGCAGTATTTT	CASSLKGSGAYTDTQYF
TRBJ1-1	TRBV6-5	.	.	TGTGCCAGCAGTTCCCCATCGGGGGCTCTGGGCACTGAAGCTTTCTTT	CASSSPSGALGTEAFF
TRBJ1-5	TRBV6-2/TRBV6-3	TRBD1	.	TGTGCCAGCAGAAATACCGGAACAGGGGGCAATCAGCCCCAGCATTTT	CASRNTGTGGNQPQHF
TRBJ1-4	TRBV4-3	TRBD1	.	TGCGCCAGCAGCCTAAGATCGGGGACAGGTTGGGGTGAAAAACTGTTTTTT	CASSLRSGTGWGEKLFF
TRBJ2-5	TRBV28	.	.	TGTGCCAGCAGTCCCCCCTCAGGGAAAGGGACCCAGTACTTC	CASSPPSGKGTQYF
TRBJ1-6	TRBV20-1	TRBD1	.	TGCAGTGCTTCTACAGGGGGTGCTAATTCACCCCTCCACTTT	CSASTGGANSPLHF
TRBJ2-3	TRBV24-1	TRBD2	few	TGTGCCACCAGTTGGCGGGGGGGCACAGATACGCAGTATTTT	CATSWRGGTDTQYF
TRBJ1-4	TRBV4-3	TRBD1	.	TGCGCCAGCAGCTGGGGACAGGGGAAGGAAAAACTGTTTTTT	CASSWGQGKEKLFF
TRBJ2-1	TRBV3-1	.	.	TGTGCCAGCAGCCAAGTGGCAGGGGGGGATGATGAGCAGTTCTTC	CASSQVAGGDDEQFF
TRBJ2-5	TRBV9	.	few	TGTGCCAGCAACACCATGGCAAGCCCCGGGGAGACCCAGTACTTC	CASNTMASPGETQYF
TRBJ1-2	TRBV20-1	.	.	TGCAGTGCTAGGCAACAGGGTCGCAATGGCTACACCTTC	CSARQQGRNGYTF
TRBJ2-1	TRBV6-4	TRBD1	.	TGTGCCAGCAGTGATGGGACAGGGATACACAATGAGCAGTTCTTC	CASSDGTGIHNEQFF
TRBJ2-5	TRBV7-9	.	.	TGTGCCAGCAGCTTAGCCTCAGCCCAGTACTTC	CASSLASAQYF
TRBJ1-1	TRBV29-1	.	few	TGCAGCGCCGGGACAGAAGCTTTCTTT	CSAGTEAFF
TRBJ1-5	TRBV14	.	.	TGTGCCAGCAGCCAAGTAGGGTTAAATCAGCCCCAGCATTTT	CASSQVGLNQPQHF
TRBJ2-7	TRBV5-1	.	.	TGCGCCAGCAGCATAGATGGCTGGGATGTAGTCAGACGAAGCGAGCAGTACTTC	CASSIDGWDVVRRSEQYF
TRBJ2-5	TRBV20-1	.	.	TGCAGTGCTAGAGTGAGGACACCTCAAGAGACCCAGTACTTC	CSARVRTPQETQYF
TRBJ2-7	TRBV28	TRBD1	.	TGTGCCAGCAGTTTAACCCGGACAGGGTCCCCCTACGAGCAGTACTTC	CASSLTRTGSPYEQYF
TRBJ2-1	TRBV5-1	TRBD2	.	TGCGCCAGCAGCGGGACTAGCGGGAGGGCCAACAATGAGCAGTTCTTC	CASSGTSGRANNEQFF
TRBJ2-5	TRBV29-1	.	once	TGCAGCGTTGCGTCTTGGGGAGTTTGGGAGACCCAGTACTTC	CSVASWGVWETQYF
TRBJ2-7	TRBV6-1	TRBD1	many	TGTGCCAGCAGTGAAGGGACAGGGGGCTCCTACGAGCAGTACTTC	CASSEGTGGSYEQYF